A single sample is the source of the 14 T cell receptor beta chains below, sequenced in a study of shared clonotypes between healthy human individuals. Generated by immunoSEQ multiplex PCR, the TCRdb table keeps only in-frame clones and is missing some. Of approximately 92,000 clones detected, approximately 70% appear once; the ten largest clones hold roughly 50%. The sample consisted of memory CD8+ T cells sorted from blood. Subset of the sample: CD45RO+ cells pooled with CCR7-negative TemRA cells. The receptors derive from a man younger than 40 in good health.

The chain links TRBV5-1 to TRBJ2-3; D possibly corresponds to TRBD1 (6 bases). Germline V gene sequence: CDR1 SGHRS, CDR2 YFSETQ. V was cut by 6 bases and J by 0 bases, with 17 bases left in between. This CDR3 spans 16 amino acids. CDR3 residues: CASTPLGHFSTDTQYF. As DNA, the CDR3 is TGCGCCAGCACCCCTCTGGGACATTTTAGCACAGATACGCAGTATTTT.

The CDR3 loop reads CASSLTGGSNIQYF. The CDR3 bases are TGCGCCAGCAGCTTAACGGGAGGGTCGAACATTCAGTACTTC. J is TRBJ2-4 and V is TRBV5-1, with 8 nucleotides matching TRBD2. The CDR3 has 14 residues. Per the germline V gene, CDR1 is SGHRS and CDR2 is YFSETQ. V lost 2 bases, J lost 7 bases, and 5 bases stayed unmatched.

The chain joins TRBV4-1 to TRBJ2-6; 7 positions match TRBD1. This CDR3 spans 17 amino acids. Trimming at V came to 2 bases and at J to 0 bases, leaving 4 bases not matched to a gene. The germline gives CDR1 MGHRA, CDR2 YSYEKL. The CDR3 DNA reads TGCGCCAGCAGCCAATGGGACAGCCTCTCTGGGGCCAACGTCCTGACTTTC. Protein: CASSQWDSLSGANVLTF.

The rearrangement joins TRBV29-1 to TRBJ2-7; D remains ambiguous. The CDR3 totals 13 residues. V lost 0 bases, J lost 3 bases, and 9 bases lay in between. Germline CDR1 SQVTM, CDR2 ANQGSEA. DNA of the CDR3: TGCAGCGTTGAAGATCCGAATTACTACGAGCAGTACTTC. It encodes CSVEDPNYYEQYF.

Written as DNA, the CDR3 is TGTGCCAGCAGCTTGGCGGGGGCGGCCTCCTACGAGCAGTACTTC. It codes for CASSLAGAASYEQYF. The V and J genes are TRBV7-6 and TRBJ2-7; D perhaps matches TRBD2 (7 bases). Trimming removed 3 bases at V and 0 bases at J, with 12 bases between. The CDR3 runs 15 residues. The germline V gene has CDR1 SGHVS and CDR2 FNYEAQ.

CDR3 sequence reads: CASSYSEGDTQYF. Written as DNA, the CDR3 is TGTGCCAGCAGCTATTCCGAGGGAGATACGCAGTATTTT. The rearrangement uses TRBV7-3 and TRBJ2-3; maybe TRBD2 (5 bases). Germline assignment: CDR1 SGHTA and CDR2 FQGTGA. V dropped 4 bases and J dropped 5 bases, with 10 bases sitting between them. This CDR3 is 13 amino acids long.

The chain recombines TRBV28 with TRBJ2-1, with a weak D call TRBD2 (6 bases). Trimming stripped 4 bases from V and 3 bases from J, with 16 bases between. The CDR3 contains 16 residues. Germline lookup yields CDR1 MDHEN and CDR2 SYDVKM. CDR3 protein: CASSSFSSAHYNEQFF. In DNA form, the CDR3 reads TGTGCCAGCAGTTCTTTTTCTAGCGCCCACTACAATGAGCAGTTCTTC.

With regard to this clone: In the same sample, other DNA sequences code for this CDR3. V and J are TRBV29-1 and TRBJ2-7; 9 nucleotides align to TRBD2. V lost 1 base and J lost 7; bases outside the gene matches: 8. CDR3 length equals 14 residues. The V gene's germline CDR1 is SQVTM and CDR2 ANQGSEA. The CDR3 is CSVEGLAGENEQYF. The CDR3 DNA reads TGCAGCGTTGAAGGGTTAGCGGGAGAAAATGAGCAGTACTTC.

This chain links TRBV2 with TRBJ2-5; 8 bases line up with TRBD1. There are 13 residues in the CDR3. Germline trimming cut 7 bases from V and 5 bases from J; bases unmatched to any gene: 6. Germline CDR1 and CDR2: SNHLY and FYNNEI. The CDR3 loop reads CASIRGLGETQYF. The CDR3 DNA is TGTGCCAGCATCAGGGGGCTAGGGGAGACCCAGTACTTC.

This clone was picked up one time. This rearrangement joins TRBV6-5 to TRBJ1-4, with 7 nucleotides matching TRBD1. The J segment lost 10 bases and the V segment lost 2 bases, leaving 13 bases of the junction unmatched. Per germline, CDR1 MNHEY and CDR2 SVGAGI. There are 16 residues in the CDR3. This CDR3 reads CASSYDRADLFGKLFF. The CDR3 DNA is TGTGCCAGCAGTTACGACAGGGCCGACCTGTTCGGAAAACTGTTTTTT.

This clone was recorded only once. V usage is TRBV11-2 and J usage is TRBJ1-2; D gene uncertain. CDR1 and CDR2 (germline): SGHAT, FQNNGV. CDR3 length: 15 amino acids. V lost 1 base and J lost 2, with 11 bases in between. For the CDR3, the DNA is TGTGCCAGCAGCTTAGCGTTTCCGGGGAACTATGGCTACACCTTC. It is translated as CASSLAFPGNYGYTF.

The chain is built from TRBV7-9 and TRBJ2-3, with unresolved D. CDR1 is SEHNR and CDR2 is FQNEAQ in the germline V gene (reference sequence). The V and J ends lost 0 bases and 2 bases respectively, with 12 bases between them. This CDR3 region has 16 residues. The CDR3 protein is CASSLAQIQPTDTQYF. The CDR3 DNA sequence: TGTGCCAGCAGCTTAGCTCAGATCCAGCCCACAGATACGCAGTATTTT. The complete variable domain, with remaining parts taken from reference TRBV7-9 and TRBJ2-3, reads DTGVSQNPRHKITKRGQNVTFRCDPISEHNRLYWYRQTLGQGPEFLTYFQNEAQLEKSRLLSDRFSAERPKGSFSTLEIQRTEQGDSAMYLCASSLAQIQPTDTQYFGPGTRLTVL.

The chain has TRBV6-6 and TRBJ1-1; D gene uncertain. Germline loops: CDR1 MNHNY, CDR2 SVGAGI (reference sequence). CDR3 length equals 14 residues. The V end was cut by 6 bases, the J end by 6 bases, with 17 bases between. The CDR3 loop is CASSKWLKRPEAFF. The DNA of the CDR3 is TGTGCCAGCAGCAAATGGTTAAAGCGACCTGAAGCTTTCTTT.

This clone was counted once. The J gene is TRBJ2-1, the V gene TRBV6-5; maybe TRBD1 (6 bases). The V and J ends lost 5 bases and 16 bases respectively, with 24 bases between them. CDR3 length: 14 amino acids. In germline, CDR1 is MNHEY, CDR2 SVGAGI. CDR3 sequence reads: CASSPLTVGGSGFF. The CDR3 coding sequence is TGTGCCAGCAGTCCCCTCACTGTAGGGGGATCCGGATTCTTC.